The 2 T cell receptor beta chains in this list originate from one sample, sequenced in a study of graft-versus-host responses after intestinal transplantation. Their recognized antigens are unknown. Measured with immunoSEQ multiplex PCR; TCRdb has only the in-frame clones, and not every one. Here the sample spans about 41,000 clones, 85% to 95% being singletons. The material sequenced was unstimulated CD8+ T cells sorted from spleen or lymph node cells, taken before transplant. The receptors originated from a human donor who was the organ donor for an intestinal transplant.

J is TRBJ2-7 and V is TRBV6-5, with a possible D match to TRBD1 (6 bases). The germline gives CDR1 MNHEY, CDR2 SVGAGI. Trimming stripped 8 bases from V and 0 bases from J, with 11 bases between. This CDR3 is built from 13 residues. CDR3 residues: CASLQGFSYEQYF. In DNA form, the CDR3 reads TGTGCCAGCCTACAGGGTTTCTCCTACGAGCAGTACTTC.

V usage is TRBV7-8 and J usage is TRBJ2-7, with TRBD1 matching 7 bases. Germline V gene data show CDR1 as SGHVS and CDR2 as FQNEAQ. CDR3 size: 14 residues. V lost 4 bases to trimming and J lost 3 bases; unmatched junction nucleotides: 6. The CDR3 DNA follows: TGTGCCAGCAGCTACCGGGACAGCCTCTACGAGCAGTACTTC. This codes for CASSYRDSLYEQYF.